The sequence of this T cell receptor beta chain was determined in a study of cytomegalovirus exposure and HLA in healthy donors. Turning to the study itself: The same platform as the approximately 670 first-cohort repertoires was used for the 100 to 150 validation repertoires, a later analysis reported.

The 120-subject validation cohort, separate from the approximately 670-subject first cohort, included the donors. Trimming at V came to 5 bases and at J to 2 bases, leaving 9 bases not matched to a gene. This CDR3 contains 18 residues. Germline V CDR1 and CDR2: SGHRS, YFSETQ. Assay: immunoSEQ multiplex PCR; the TCRdb copy retains only in-frame clones and omits some. The profile shows hundreds of thousands of clones, approximately 90% of them singletons. The source of this sequence is a young woman in good health and CMV-seronegative. The chain recombines TRBV5-1 with TRBJ2-6, with 11 bases aligning to TRBD2. Sequenced input: PBMCs. The CDR3 DNA sequence: TGCGCCAGCAGACAGACTAGCGGGGAGGGGGCTGGGGCCAACGTCCTGACTTTC. As protein: CASRQTSGEGAGANVLTF.